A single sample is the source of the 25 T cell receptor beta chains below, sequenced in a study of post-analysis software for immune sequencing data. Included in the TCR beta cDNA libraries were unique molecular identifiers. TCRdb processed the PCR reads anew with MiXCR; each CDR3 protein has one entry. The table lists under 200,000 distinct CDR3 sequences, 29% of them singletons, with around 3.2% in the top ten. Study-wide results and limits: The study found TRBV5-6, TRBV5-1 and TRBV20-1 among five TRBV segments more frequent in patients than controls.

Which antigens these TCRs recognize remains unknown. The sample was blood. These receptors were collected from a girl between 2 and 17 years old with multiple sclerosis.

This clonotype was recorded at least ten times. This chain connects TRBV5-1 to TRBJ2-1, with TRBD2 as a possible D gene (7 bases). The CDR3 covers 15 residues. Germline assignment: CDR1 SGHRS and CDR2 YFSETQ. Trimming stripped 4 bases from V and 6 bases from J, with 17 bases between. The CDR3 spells CASSPILGGPNEQFF. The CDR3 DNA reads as TGCGCCAGCAGCCCGATTCTGGGGGGGCCCAATGAGCAGTTCTTC.

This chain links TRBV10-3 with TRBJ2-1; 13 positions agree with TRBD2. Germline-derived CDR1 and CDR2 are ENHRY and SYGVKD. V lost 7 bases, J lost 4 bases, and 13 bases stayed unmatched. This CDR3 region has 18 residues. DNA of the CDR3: TGTGCCATCAATGGAGGGGGACTAGCGGGAAGACATTACAATGAGCAGTTCTTC. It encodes CAINGGGLAGRHYNEQFF.

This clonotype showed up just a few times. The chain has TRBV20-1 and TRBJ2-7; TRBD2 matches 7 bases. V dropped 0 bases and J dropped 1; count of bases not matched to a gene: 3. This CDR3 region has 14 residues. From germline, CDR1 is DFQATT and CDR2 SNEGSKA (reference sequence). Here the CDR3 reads CSARDPGGSYEQYF. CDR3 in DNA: TGCAGTGCTAGAGATCCGGGGGGTTCCTACGAGCAGTACTTC.

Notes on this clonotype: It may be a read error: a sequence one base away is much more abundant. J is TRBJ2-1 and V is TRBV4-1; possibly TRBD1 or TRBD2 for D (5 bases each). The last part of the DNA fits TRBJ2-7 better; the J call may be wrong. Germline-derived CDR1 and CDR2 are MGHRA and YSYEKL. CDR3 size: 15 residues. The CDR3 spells CASSRGSISYNEQYF. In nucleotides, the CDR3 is TGCGCCAGCAGCCGGGGGTCGATCTCCTACAATGAGCAGTACTTC.

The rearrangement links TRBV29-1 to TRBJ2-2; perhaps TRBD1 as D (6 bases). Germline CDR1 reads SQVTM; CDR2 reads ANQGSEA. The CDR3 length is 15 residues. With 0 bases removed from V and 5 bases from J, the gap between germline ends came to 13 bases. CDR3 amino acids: CSVEDQDRRTGELFF. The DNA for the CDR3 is TGCAGCGTTGAAGACCAGGACAGAAGAACCGGGGAGCTGTTTTTT.

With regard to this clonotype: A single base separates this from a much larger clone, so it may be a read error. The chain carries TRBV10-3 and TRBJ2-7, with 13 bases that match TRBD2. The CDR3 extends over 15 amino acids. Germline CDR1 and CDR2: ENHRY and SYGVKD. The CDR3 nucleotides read TGTGCCGTTGGAGGTGGACTAGCGGGAGAATACGAGCTGTACTTC. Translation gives CAVGGGLAGEYELYF.

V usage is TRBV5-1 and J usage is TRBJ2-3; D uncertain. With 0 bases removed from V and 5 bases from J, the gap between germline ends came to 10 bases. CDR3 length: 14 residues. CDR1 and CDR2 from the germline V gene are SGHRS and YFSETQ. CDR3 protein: CASSLARSVDTQYF. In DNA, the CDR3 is TGCGCCAGCAGCTTGGCCCGGTCCGTAGATACGCAGTATTTT.

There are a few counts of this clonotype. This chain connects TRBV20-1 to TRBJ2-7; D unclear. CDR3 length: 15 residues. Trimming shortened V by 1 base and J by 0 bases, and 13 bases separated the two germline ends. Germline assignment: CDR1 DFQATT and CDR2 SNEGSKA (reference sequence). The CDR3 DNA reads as TGCAGTGCTAGAGTGATATACAGAAGCTCCTACGAGCAGTACTTC. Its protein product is CSARVIYRSSYEQYF.

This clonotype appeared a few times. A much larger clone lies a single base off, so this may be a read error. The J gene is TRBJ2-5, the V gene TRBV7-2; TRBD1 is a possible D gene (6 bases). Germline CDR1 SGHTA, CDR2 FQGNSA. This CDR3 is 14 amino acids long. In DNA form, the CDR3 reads TGTGCCAGCAGTCCACACAGGGTCCAAGAGGCCCAGTACTTC. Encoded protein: CASSPHRVQEAQYF.

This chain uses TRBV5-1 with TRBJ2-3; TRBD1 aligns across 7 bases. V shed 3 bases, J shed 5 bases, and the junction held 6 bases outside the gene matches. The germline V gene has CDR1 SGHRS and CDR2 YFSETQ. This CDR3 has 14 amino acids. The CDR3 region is CASSSQGTEDTQYF. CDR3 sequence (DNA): TGCGCCAGCAGCTCGCAAGGGACAGAAGATACGCAGTATTTT. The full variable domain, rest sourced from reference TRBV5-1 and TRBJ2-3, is KAGVTQTPRYLIKTRGQQVTLSCSPISGHRSVSWYQQTPGQGLQFLFEYFSETQRNKGNFPGRFSGRQFSNSRSEMNVSTLELGDSALYLCASSSQGTEDTQYFGPGTRLTVL.

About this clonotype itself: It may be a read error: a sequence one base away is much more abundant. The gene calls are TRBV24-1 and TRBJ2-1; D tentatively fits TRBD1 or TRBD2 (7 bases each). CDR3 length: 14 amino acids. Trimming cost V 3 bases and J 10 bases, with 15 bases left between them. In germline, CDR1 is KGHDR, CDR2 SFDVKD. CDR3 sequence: CATSDSGTAYEQFF. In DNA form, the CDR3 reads TGTGCCACCAGTGATAGCGGGACAGCCTACGAGCAGTTCTTC.

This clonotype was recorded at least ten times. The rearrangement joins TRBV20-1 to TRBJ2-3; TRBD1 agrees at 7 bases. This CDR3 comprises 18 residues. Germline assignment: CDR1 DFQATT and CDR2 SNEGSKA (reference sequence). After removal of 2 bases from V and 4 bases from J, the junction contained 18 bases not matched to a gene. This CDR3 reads CSARPNQPGQRNPDTQYF. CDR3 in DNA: TGCAGTGCTAGACCAAATCAGCCGGGACAGAGAAATCCAGATACGCAGTATTTT.

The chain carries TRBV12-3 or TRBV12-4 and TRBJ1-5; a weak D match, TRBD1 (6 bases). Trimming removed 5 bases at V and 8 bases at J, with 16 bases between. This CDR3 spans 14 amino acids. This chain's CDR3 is CASSPGQRGKPQHF. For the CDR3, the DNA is TGTGCCAGCAGTCCAGGACAGCGAGGGAAGCCCCAGCATTTT.

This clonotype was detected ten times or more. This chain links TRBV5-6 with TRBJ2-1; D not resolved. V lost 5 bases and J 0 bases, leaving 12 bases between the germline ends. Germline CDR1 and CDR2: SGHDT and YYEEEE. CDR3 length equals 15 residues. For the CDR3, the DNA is TGTGCCAGCAGTAGGCGGACCTCCTCCTACAATGAGCAGTTCTTC. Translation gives CASSRRTSSYNEQFF.

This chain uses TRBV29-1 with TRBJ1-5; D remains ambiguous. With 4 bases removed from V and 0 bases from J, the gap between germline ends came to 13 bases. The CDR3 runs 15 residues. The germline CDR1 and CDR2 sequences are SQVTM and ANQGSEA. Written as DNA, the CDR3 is TGCAGCGTTGCGGTCCGAAGGGATAGCAATCAGCCCCAGCATTTT. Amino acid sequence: CSVAVRRDSNQPQHF.

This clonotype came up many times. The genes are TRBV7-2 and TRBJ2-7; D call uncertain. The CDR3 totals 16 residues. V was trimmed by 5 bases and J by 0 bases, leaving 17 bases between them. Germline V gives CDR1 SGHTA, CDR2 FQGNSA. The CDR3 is CASSPLGDIYSYEQYF. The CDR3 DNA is TGTGCCAGCAGCCCCCTCGGTGACATCTACTCCTACGAGCAGTACTTC.

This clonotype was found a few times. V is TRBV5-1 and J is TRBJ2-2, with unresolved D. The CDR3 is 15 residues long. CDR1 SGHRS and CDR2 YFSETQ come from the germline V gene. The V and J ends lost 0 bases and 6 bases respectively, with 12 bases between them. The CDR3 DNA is TGCGCCAGCAGCTTGGATGGGCGGAGCGCCGGGGAGCTGTTTTTT. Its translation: CASSLDGRSAGELFF.

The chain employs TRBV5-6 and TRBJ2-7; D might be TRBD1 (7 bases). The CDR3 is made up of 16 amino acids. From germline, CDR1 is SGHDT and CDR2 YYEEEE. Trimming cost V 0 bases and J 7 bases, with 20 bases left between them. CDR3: CASSLVWRQGGNEQYF. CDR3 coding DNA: TGTGCCAGCAGCTTGGTGTGGCGGCAGGGGGGTAATGAGCAGTACTTC.

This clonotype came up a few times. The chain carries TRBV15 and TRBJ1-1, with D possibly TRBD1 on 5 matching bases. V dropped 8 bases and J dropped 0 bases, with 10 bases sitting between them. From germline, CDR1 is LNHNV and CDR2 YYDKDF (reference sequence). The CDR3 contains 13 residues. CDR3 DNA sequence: TGTGCCACCGGGGACGACGTGAACACTGAAGCTTTCTTT. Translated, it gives CATGDDVNTEAFF.

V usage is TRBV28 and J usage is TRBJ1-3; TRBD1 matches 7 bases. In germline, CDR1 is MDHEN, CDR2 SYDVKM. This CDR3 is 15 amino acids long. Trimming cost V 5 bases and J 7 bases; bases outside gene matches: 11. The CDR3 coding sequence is TGTGCCAGCAGTCAGGGGGACGGGGGACGGAACACCATATATTTT. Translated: CASSQGDGGRNTIYF.

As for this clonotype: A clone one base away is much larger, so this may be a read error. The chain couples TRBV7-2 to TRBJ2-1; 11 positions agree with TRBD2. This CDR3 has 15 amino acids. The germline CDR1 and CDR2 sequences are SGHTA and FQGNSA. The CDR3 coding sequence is TGTGCCAGCAGCTCAACTAGCGGGAGCTACTATGAGCAGTTCTTC. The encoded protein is CASSSTSGSYYEQFF.

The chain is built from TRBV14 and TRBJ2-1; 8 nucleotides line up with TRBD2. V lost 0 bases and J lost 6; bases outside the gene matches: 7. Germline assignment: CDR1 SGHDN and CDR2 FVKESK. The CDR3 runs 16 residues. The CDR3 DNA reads TGTGCCAGCAGCCAAGATCCCGGACTAGCAATCAATGAGCAGTTCTTC. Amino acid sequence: CASSQDPGLAINEQFF.

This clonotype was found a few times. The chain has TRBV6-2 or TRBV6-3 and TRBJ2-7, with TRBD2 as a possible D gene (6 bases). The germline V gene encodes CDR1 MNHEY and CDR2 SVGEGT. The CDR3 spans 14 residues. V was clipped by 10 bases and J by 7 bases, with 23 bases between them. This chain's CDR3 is CATGWTKRPGEQYF. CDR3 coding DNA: TGTGCCACCGGCTGGACTAAGCGCCCCGGAGAGCAGTACTTC.

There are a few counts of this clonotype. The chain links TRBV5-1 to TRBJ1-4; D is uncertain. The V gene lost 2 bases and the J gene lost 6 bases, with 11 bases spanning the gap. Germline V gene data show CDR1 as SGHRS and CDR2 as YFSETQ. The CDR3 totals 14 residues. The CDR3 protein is CASSFNTGDEKLFF. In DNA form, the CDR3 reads TGCGCCAGCAGCTTTAACACCGGCGATGAAAAACTGTTTTTT.

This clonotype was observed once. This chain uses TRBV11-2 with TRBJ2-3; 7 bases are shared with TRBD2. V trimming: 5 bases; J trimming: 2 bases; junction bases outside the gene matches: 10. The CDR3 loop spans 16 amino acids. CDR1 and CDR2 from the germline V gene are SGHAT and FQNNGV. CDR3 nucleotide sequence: TGTGCCAGCAGCGCGGCGGGGGAAGCAGTCACAGATACGCAGTATTTT. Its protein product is CASSAAGEAVTDTQYF. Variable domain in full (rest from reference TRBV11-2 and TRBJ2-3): EAGVAQSPRYKIIEKRQSVAFWCNPISGHATLYWYQQILGQGPKLLIQFQNNGVVDDSQLPKDRFSAERLKGVDSTLKIQPAKLEDSAVYLCASSAAGEAVTDTQYFGPGTRLTVL.